One and the same sample provided the 23 T cell receptor beta chains below, sequenced in a study of T cells in Graves' hyperthyroidism and ophthalmopathy. Using RNA transcripts as the source, TCR beta CDR3 regions were amplified. HTBI primers drove first-round RT-PCR of the TCR CDR3. A single record per CDR3 protein comes from TCRdb applying MiXCR to the multiplex PCR reads. The table lists hundreds of thousands of distinct CDR3 sequences, around 16% of them singletons. Sequencing used blood. Receptors originate from a woman in her late teens or twenties with Graves' hyperthyroidism that later progressed to Graves' ophthalmopathy.

The CDR3 nucleotides are TGTGCCAGCAGCTTCAGCCAATTTAGCGGGAGGGCCTACGAGCAGTACTTC. As protein: CASSFSQFSGRAYEQYF. The chain has TRBV7-8 and TRBJ2-7; TRBD2 matches 11 bases. The germline CDR1 and CDR2 sequences are SGHVS and FQNEAQ. The V gene end was trimmed by 3 bases and the J gene end by 2 bases; junction bases not matched to a gene: 9. The CDR3 has 17 residues. The whole variable domain, remainder taken from reference TRBV7-8 and TRBJ2-7, is GAGVSQSPRYKVAKRGQDVALRCDPISGHVSLFWYQQALGQGPEFLTYFQNEAQLDKSGLPSDRFFAERPEGSVSTLKIQRTQQEDSAVYLCASSFSQFSGRAYEQYFGPGTRLTVT.

The sample holds many counts of this clonotype. V gene TRBV5-1 combines with J gene TRBJ1-5; D may be TRBD1 (6 bases). Germline V CDR1 and CDR2: SGHRS, YFSETQ. Trimming left V 0 bases short and J 4 bases short, with 8 bases between. This CDR3 has 14 residues. CDR3 in amino acids: CASSLDRENQPQHF. In nucleotides, the CDR3 is TGCGCCAGCAGCTTGGACAGGGAGAATCAGCCCCAGCATTTT.

The chain combines TRBV5-1 with TRBJ2-3; TRBD2 aligns across 10 bases. Germline CDR1 SGHRS, CDR2 YFSETQ. CDR3 length: 15 residues. The V and J ends lost 4 bases and 3 bases, in that order; junction bases with no gene match: 5. The CDR3 coding sequence is TGCGCCAGCAGCGACGGACTAGCGGATACAGATACGCAGTATTTT. Its protein product is CASSDGLADTDTQYF.

This clonotype was found a few times. The chain uses TRBV20-1 and TRBJ2-1; the D gene is possibly TRBD2 (6 bases). The CDR3 runs to 15 residues. V was pared by 1 base and J by 4 bases, with 14 bases between. Germline V gives CDR1 DFQATT, CDR2 SNEGSKA (reference sequence). The CDR3 coding sequence is TGCAGTGCTAGAGGTAGGGCGGCGGGGTACAATGAGCAGTTCTTC. It codes for CSARGRAAGYNEQFF.

In its sample, this clonotype was seen a few times. This chain links TRBV18 with TRBJ2-3, with 7 bases fitting TRBD2. The J segment lost 0 bases and the V segment lost 5 bases, leaving 5 bases of the junction unmatched. CDR1 is KGHSH and CDR2 is LQKENI in the germline V gene. The CDR3 loop spans 15 amino acids. CDR3 residues: CASSELAYSTDTQYF. Written as DNA, the CDR3 is TGTGCCAGCTCAGAACTAGCGTATAGCACAGATACGCAGTATTTT.

This clonotype appeared a few times. This chain links TRBV28 with TRBJ2-5, with TRBD1 identical over 7 bases. V lost 3 bases, J lost 5 bases, and 12 bases stayed unmatched. The germline V gene has CDR1 MDHEN and CDR2 SYDVKM. The CDR3 totals 16 residues. CDR3 in amino acids: CASSLVTGFGAETQYF. CDR3 coding DNA: TGTGCCAGCAGTTTGGTGACAGGGTTTGGGGCGGAGACCCAGTACTTC.

CDR3 loop: CASSLALASGGNYEQYF. The CDR3 region has the DNA TGCGCCAGCAGCTTGGCCCTAGCCTCAGGGGGAAACTACGAGCAGTACTTC. The V gene is TRBV5-1, the J gene TRBJ2-7, with 7 nucleotides matching TRBD1. With V trimmed by 0 bases and J by 3 bases, 12 bases remained unmatched. The CDR3 is 17 residues long. The germline gives CDR1 SGHRS, CDR2 YFSETQ. The whole variable domain, filled in from reference TRBV5-1 and TRBJ2-7, reads KAGVTQTPRYLIKTRGQQVTLSCSPISGHRSVSWYQQTPGQGLQFLFEYFSETQRNKGNFPGRFSGRQFSNSRSEMNVSTLELGDSALYLCASSLALASGGNYEQYFGPGTRLTVT.

This clonotype was detected many times. The V and J genes are TRBV15 and TRBJ2-5, with 11 bases lining up with TRBD1. CDR1 is LNHNV, CDR2 YYDKDF, per germline (reference sequence). The CDR3 is made up of 16 amino acids. Trimming at V came to 4 bases and at J to 1 base, leaving 5 bases not matched to a gene. The CDR3: CATSNRDRGIQETQYF. The CDR3 DNA reads TGTGCCACCAGCAATCGGGACAGGGGGATCCAAGAGACCCAGTACTTC.

The gene calls are TRBV10-1 and TRBJ2-1, with D tentatively TRBD1 (5 bases). The CDR3 sequence is 14 residues long. CDR1 WNHNN and CDR2 SYGVQD come from the germline V gene (reference sequence). V lost 3 bases and J 7 bases, leaving 13 bases between the germline ends. CDR3 loop: CASSDQGKGNEQFF. The CDR3 DNA sequence: TGCGCCAGCAGTGACCAGGGAAAGGGGAATGAGCAGTTCTTC.

The CDR3 protein is CSANGGGLQETQYF. Written as DNA, the CDR3 is TGCAGTGCTAACGGTGGGGGCTTGCAAGAGACCCAGTACTTC. V gene TRBV20-1 combines with J gene TRBJ2-5; D might be TRBD1 (6 bases). V lost 4 bases and J lost 2, with 14 bases in between. The CDR3 sequence is 14 residues long. CDR1 is DFQATT and CDR2 is SNEGSKA in the germline V gene (reference sequence).

This clonotype occurred a few times. The chain is built from TRBV12-3 or TRBV12-4 and TRBJ2-1, with 13 nucleotides matching TRBD2. Losses at the gene ends were 5 bases for V and 7 bases for J; bases not matched to a gene: 5. This CDR3 is built from 15 residues. DNA of the CDR3: TGTGCCAGCAGTGTACTAGCGGGAGGGGATAATGAGCAGTTCTTC. Translation gives CASSVLAGGDNEQFF.

The chain combines TRBV10-3 with TRBJ2-2, with unresolved D. The ends were cut back, 8 bases at V and 0 bases at J, with 4 bases in the middle. Germline CDR1 reads ENHRY; CDR2 reads SYGVKD. The CDR3 runs to 12 residues. In DNA, the CDR3 is TGTGCCATCGGCGCGAACACCGGGGAGCTGTTTTTT. Protein sequence: CAIGANTGELFF.

This clonotype appeared many times. The chain employs TRBV30 and TRBJ2-2; TRBD2 might be the D (6 bases). CDR3 length: 15 amino acids. The germline CDR1 and CDR2 sequences are GTSNPN and SVGIG (reference sequence). With 4 bases removed from V and 0 bases from J, the gap between germline ends came to 12 bases. The CDR3 nucleotides read TGTGCCTGGACGAGGTCTAGCGCGAACACCGGGGAGCTGTTTTTT. Translated: CAWTRSSANTGELFF. Full variable domain (missing parts from reference TRBV30 and TRBJ2-2): SQTIHQWPATLVQPVGSPLSLECTVEGTSNPNLYWYRQAAGRGLQLLFYSVGIGQISSEVPQNLSASRPQDRQFILSSKKLLLSDSGFYLCAWTRSSANTGELFFGEGSRLTVL.

This clonotype has ten or more counts. This chain uses TRBV6-2 or TRBV6-3 with TRBJ2-1; the D is unclear. The CDR3 is 13 amino acids. V lost 3 bases and J 6 bases, leaving 9 bases between the germline ends. Per the germline V gene, CDR1 is MNHEY and CDR2 is SVGEGT. CDR3 DNA sequence: TGTGCCAGCAGTTATGGGGAACTCAATGAGCAGTTCTTC. Its translation: CASSYGELNEQFF.

This chain uses TRBV7-9 with TRBJ2-3; 8 nucleotides agree with TRBD1. Germline values: CDR1 SEHNR, CDR2 FQNEAQ (reference sequence). V dropped 2 bases and J dropped 0; count of bases not matched to a gene: 7. The CDR3 sequence is 17 residues long. The CDR3 nucleotides read TGTGCCAGCAGCTTAAGGGGTAGGACAGGGAGCACAGATACGCAGTATTTT. Its translation is CASSLRGRTGSTDTQYF.

The table lists this clonotype with a count of one. The gene calls are TRBV5-1 and TRBJ2-2; TRBD2 is a possible D gene (7 bases). V shed 0 bases and J shed 4 bases, with 16 bases lying between them. The V gene's germline CDR1 is SGHRS and CDR2 YFSETQ. This CDR3 region has 17 residues. As DNA, the CDR3 is TGCGCCAGCAGCTTGGAATGGCGGGGGCTGATCACCGGGGAGCTGTTTTTT. As protein: CASSLEWRGLITGELFF.

The V and J genes are TRBV28 and TRBJ1-5; the D gene is possibly TRBD1 (6 bases). Trimming removed 4 bases from V and 2 bases from J, with 15 bases in between. Germline V lookup: CDR1 MDHEN, CDR2 SYDVKM. This CDR3 has 16 residues. Here the CDR3 reads CASSSKQGWGNQPQHF. For the CDR3, the DNA is TGTGCCAGCAGTTCAAAACAGGGTTGGGGCAATCAGCCCCAGCATTTT.

The chain carries TRBV10-3 and TRBJ1-2; tentative D call: TRBD1 (5 bases). This CDR3 is built from 16 residues. The germline V gene encodes CDR1 ENHRY and CDR2 SYGVKD. V was cut by 3 bases and J by 0 bases, with 14 bases left in between. CDR3 nucleotides: TGTGCCATCAGTGATGCAGGGTATTCGCCTAACTATGGCTACACCTTC. Protein sequence: CAISDAGYSPNYGYTF.

This clonotype was recorded at least ten times. The V and J genes are TRBV27 and TRBJ1-2; no clear D. The CDR3 contains 14 residues. Germline loops: CDR1 MNHEY, CDR2 SMNVEV (reference sequence). The V gene lost 5 bases and the J gene lost 2 bases, with 12 bases spanning the gap. CDR3 DNA: TGTGCCAGCAGTCCCGGGTCCCTCAACTATGGCTACACCTTC. It is translated as CASSPGSLNYGYTF.

This clonotype was found a few times. V usage is TRBV4-1 and J usage is TRBJ1-2; D not resolved. The V end was cut by 4 bases, the J end by 4 bases, with 16 bases between. Germline assignment: CDR1 MGHRA and CDR2 YSYEKL. The CDR3 is made up of 15 amino acids. The CDR3 protein is CASSPLPIDTYGYTF. The CDR3 DNA sequence: TGCGCCAGCAGCCCCCTCCCTATTGATACCTATGGCTACACCTTC.

This rearrangement joins TRBV27 to TRBJ1-6; 9 bases are shared with TRBD1. Germline V gene sequence: CDR1 MNHEY, CDR2 SMNVEV (reference sequence). This CDR3 spans 17 amino acids. The J segment lost 5 bases and the V segment lost 5 bases, leaving 10 bases of the junction unmatched. CDR3 sequence reads: CASSPSTGGPDNSPLHF. CDR3 nucleotides: TGTGCCAGCAGTCCCTCGACAGGGGGGCCCGATAATTCACCCCTCCACTTT.

This clonotype has a count of ten or more. CDR3 sequence reads: CASSSRSRGYGYTF. DNA for the CDR3: TGTGCCAGCAGTTCCCGATCCCGAGGCTATGGCTACACCTTC. V gene TRBV28 combines with J gene TRBJ1-2; D uncertain. CDR1 is MDHEN and CDR2 is SYDVKM in the germline V gene. CDR3 length equals 14 residues. V dropped 4 bases and J dropped 4 bases, with 13 bases sitting between them.

This clonotype has a count of ten or more. The J gene is TRBJ2-1, the V gene TRBV20-1; 14 bases match TRBD2. Germline lookup yields CDR1 DFQATT and CDR2 SNEGSKA (reference sequence). With 6 bases clipped from V and 6 bases from J, the junction kept 10 bases outside the gene matches. The CDR3 is 16 residues long. The CDR3 loop reads CSASATGTSGSNEQFF. The CDR3 coding sequence is TGCAGTGCGAGCGCCACCGGGACTAGCGGGAGCAATGAGCAGTTCTTC.